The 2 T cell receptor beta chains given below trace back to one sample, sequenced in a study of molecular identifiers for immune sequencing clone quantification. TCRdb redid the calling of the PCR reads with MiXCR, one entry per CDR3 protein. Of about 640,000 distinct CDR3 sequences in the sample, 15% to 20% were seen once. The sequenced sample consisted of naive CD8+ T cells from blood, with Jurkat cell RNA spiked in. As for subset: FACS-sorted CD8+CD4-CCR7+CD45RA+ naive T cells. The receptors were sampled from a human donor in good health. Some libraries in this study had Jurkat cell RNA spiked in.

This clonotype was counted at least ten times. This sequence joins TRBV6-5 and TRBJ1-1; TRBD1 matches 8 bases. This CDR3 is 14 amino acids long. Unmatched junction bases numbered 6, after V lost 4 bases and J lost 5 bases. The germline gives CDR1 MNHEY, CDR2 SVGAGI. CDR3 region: CASSSDRGGTEAFF. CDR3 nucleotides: TGTGCCAGCAGTTCAGACAGGGGTGGGACTGAAGCTTTCTTT.

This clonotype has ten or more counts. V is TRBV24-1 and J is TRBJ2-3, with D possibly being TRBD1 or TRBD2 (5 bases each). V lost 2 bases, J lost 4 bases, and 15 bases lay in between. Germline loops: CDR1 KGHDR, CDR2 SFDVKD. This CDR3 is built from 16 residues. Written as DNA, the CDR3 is TGTGCCACCAGTGATTCCGGGGACCTGGGCCCAGATACGCAGTATTTT. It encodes CATSDSGDLGPDTQYF.